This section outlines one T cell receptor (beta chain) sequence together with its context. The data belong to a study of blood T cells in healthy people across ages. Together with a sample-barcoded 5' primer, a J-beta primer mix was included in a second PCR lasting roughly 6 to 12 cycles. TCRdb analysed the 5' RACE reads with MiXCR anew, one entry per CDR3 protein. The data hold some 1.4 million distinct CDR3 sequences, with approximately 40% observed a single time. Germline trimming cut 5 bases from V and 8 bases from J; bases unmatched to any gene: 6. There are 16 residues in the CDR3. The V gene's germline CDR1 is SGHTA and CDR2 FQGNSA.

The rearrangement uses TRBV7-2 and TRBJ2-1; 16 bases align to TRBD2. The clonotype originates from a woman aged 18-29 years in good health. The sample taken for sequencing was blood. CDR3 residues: CASSPPGLAGGDEQFF. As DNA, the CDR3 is TGTGCCAGCAGCCCGCCGGGACTAGCGGGAGGGGATGAGCAGTTCTTC.